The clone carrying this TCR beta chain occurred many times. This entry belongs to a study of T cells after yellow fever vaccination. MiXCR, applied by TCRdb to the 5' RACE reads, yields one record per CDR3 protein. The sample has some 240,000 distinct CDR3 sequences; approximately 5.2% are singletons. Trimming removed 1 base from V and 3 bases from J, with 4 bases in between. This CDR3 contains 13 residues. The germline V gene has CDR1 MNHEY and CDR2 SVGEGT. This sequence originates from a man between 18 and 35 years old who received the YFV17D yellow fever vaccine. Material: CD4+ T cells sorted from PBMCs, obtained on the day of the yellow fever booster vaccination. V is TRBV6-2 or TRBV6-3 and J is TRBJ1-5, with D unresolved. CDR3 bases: TGTGCCAGCAGTTACTATGACAATCAGCCCCAGCATTTT. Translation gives CASSYYDNQPQHF.